The present entry profiles one T cell receptor (beta chain) with its context. Its antigen is still unknown. Within one base of it there is no much larger clone, and no base qualities were kept. The entry originates in a study of T cells in narcolepsy listed by TCRdb under 2018. In terms of the full investigation: Patients with narcolepsy type 1 or type 2 (NT1, NT2) were enrolled in the study together with healthy control donors. The study sought autoreactive T cells targeting hypocretin neuron self-antigens (hypocretin, TRIB2) in narcolepsy patients, using TCR Vbeta sequencing to track clonotypes in blood and CSF. Broad study findings and their caveats: Numbers of sequenced blood memory CD4+ clonotypes were comparable, with averages of some 39,000 in patients and 33,354 in controls. Some blood memory CD4+ repertoires from patients and controls contained no sequences matching autoreactive T cell clones. Plots comparing CSF and blood CD4+ T cell clonotypes from the same patient highlighted HCRT-specific and TRIB2-specific autoreactive clonotypes. According to the report, autoreactive clonotypes were detected serially in the blood of the same patients and of different patients, but not in healthy controls.

Taken from the germline V gene (reference sequence), the CDR1 and CDR2 loops are MNHEY and SMNVEV. There are 15 amino acids in the CDR3, from cysteine to phenylalanine inclusive. Just CDR3 DNA is preserved here, 45 bases in frame from base 1. At the junction V is shortened by 4 bases and J by 3 bases; bases outside the gene matches: 6. Library method: the immunoSEQ multiplex PCR assay. This is the immuneACCESS table as TCRdb keeps it, with only in-frame sequences that have V and J called. A part of the clones is gone; compared with another copy, unresolved V genes explain less than half, and the rest is unexplained. Across this sample there are some 10,000 clones, with just under 95% seen only once. The ten largest clones capture roughly 1% of the sample. For TCR Vbeta sequencing, memory CD4+ T cells were sorted ex vivo from the peripheral blood of both healthy controls and narcolepsy patients.

The chain uses TRBV27 and TRBJ2-7, with 10 middle bases fitting TRBD1. The material sequenced was CD45RA- memory CD4+ T cells from PBMCs. The sample's cell subset or site, from its label and the paper: memory T cells sorted ex vivo from peripheral blood. This sequence was found in a human donor with narcolepsy. The CDR3 in this case is CASSSPGQGIYEQYF. The DNA sequence is given as TGTGCCAGCAGTTCGCCGGGACAGGGGATCTACGAGCAGTACTTC.